These 24 T cell receptor beta chains were all obtained from the same sample, sequenced in a study of blood T cell repertoires in COVID-19. The assay was immunoSEQ multiplex PCR, and TCRdb's table has in-frame clones only and misses some. The sample has some 200,000 clones; 65% to 85% are singletons. Material for sequencing was PBMCs or T cells enriched from blood (not recorded which). The receptors stem from a man aged 35-49 years who had recovered from COVID-19.

This clone was recorded once. The rearrangement joins TRBV7-8 to TRBJ1-1; 10 bases agree with TRBD1. With V trimmed by 8 bases and J by 0 bases, 6 bases remained unmatched. Per germline, CDR1 SGHVS and CDR2 FQNEAQ. The CDR3 loop spans 15 amino acids. The CDR3 loop is CASGQGGPLNTEAFF. The CDR3 region has the DNA TGTGCCAGCGGACAGGGGGGCCCCCTGAACACTGAAGCTTTCTTT.

V gene TRBV6-4 combines with J gene TRBJ1-2; D is perhaps TRBD1 (5 bases). This CDR3 spans 14 amino acids. Germline values: CDR1 MRHNA, CDR2 SNTAGT. The V and J ends lost 4 bases and 2 bases respectively, with 11 bases between them. The CDR3 DNA reads as TGTGCCAGCAGTGCGGAGGGGAACAACTATGGCTACACCTTC. Its protein product is CASSAEGNNYGYTF.

This chain uses TRBV29-1 with TRBJ1-1; TRBD1 aligns across 7 bases. In germline, CDR1 is SQVTM, CDR2 ANQGSEA. This CDR3 has 15 residues. The trim removed 4 bases at V and 1 base at J, leaving 9 bases unmatched. This CDR3 reads CSVGHTGERNTEAFF. The DNA of the CDR3 is TGCAGCGTTGGCCACACAGGGGAACGGAACACTGAAGCTTTCTTT.

The chain employs TRBV19 and TRBJ1-6; D unresolved. The CDR3 contains 13 residues. Germline CDR1 and CDR2: LNHDA and SQIVND (reference sequence). The V end was cut by 7 bases, the J end by 4 bases, with 8 bases between. The CDR3 protein is CASTETYNSPLHF. The CDR3 DNA reads as TGTGCCAGTACAGAGACTTATAATTCACCCCTCCACTTT. The variable domain in full, with the rest retrieved from reference TRBV19 and TRBJ1-6, is DGGITQSPKYLFRKEGQNVTLSCEQNLNHDAMYWYRQDPGQGLRLIYYSQIVNDFQKGDIAEGYSVSREKKESFPLTVTSAQKNPTAFYLCASTETYNSPLHFGNGTRLTVT.

V is TRBV5-8 and J is TRBJ2-3; D is possibly TRBD1 (6 bases). Germline assignment: CDR1 SGHTS and CDR2 YDEGEE. The CDR3 sequence is 14 residues long. Trimming cost V 2 bases and J 8 bases, with 15 bases left between them. The CDR3 sequence is CASSFLQGLGTQYF. CDR3 DNA: TGTGCCAGCAGCTTCCTCCAGGGGCTGGGTACGCAGTATTTT.

Only a few counts were recorded for this clone. The chain combines TRBV28 with TRBJ1-3; the D gene is possibly TRBD1 (5 bases). The CDR3 totals 15 residues. The germline V gene has CDR1 MDHEN and CDR2 SYDVKM. The V and J ends lost 6 bases and 0 bases respectively, with 12 bases between them. CDR3 sequence (DNA): TGTGCCAGCAGCTACAGGAATTTCTCTGGAAACACCATATATTTT. It codes for CASSYRNFSGNTIYF.

This clone was counted only a few times. The rearrangement uses TRBV9 and TRBJ1-1; D is possibly TRBD1 (6 bases). The V end was cut by 3 bases, the J end by 0 bases, with 6 bases between. Germline V gene data show CDR1 as SGDLS and CDR2 as YYNGEE. The CDR3 loop spans 13 amino acids. DNA of the CDR3: TGTGCCAGCAGCGGGACAGTGAACACTGAAGCTTTCTTT. This codes for CASSGTVNTEAFF. Full variable domain (remainder filled in from reference TRBV9 and TRBJ1-1): DSGVTQTPKHLITATGQRVTLRCSPRSGDLSVYWYQQSLDQGLQFLIQYYNGEERAKGNILERFSAQQFPDLHSELNLSSLELGDSALYFCASSGTVNTEAFFGQGTRLTVV.

The chain joins TRBV3-1 (or the pseudogene TRBV3-2) to TRBJ1-5, with a tentative D call TRBD1 (5 bases). The germline CDR1 and CDR2 sequences are LGHDT and YNNKEL (reference sequence). V lost 1 base to trimming and J lost 7 bases, with 11 bases between them. The CDR3 covers 14 residues. In DNA form, the CDR3 reads TGTGCCAGCAGCCAAGGGGGGAGGGGCCAGCCCCAGCATTTT. Translating gives CASSQGGRGQPQHF.

The J gene is TRBJ2-5, the V gene TRBV3-1 (or the pseudogene TRBV3-2), with TRBD2 matching 8 bases. Germline V gene data show CDR1 as LGHDT and CDR2 as YNNKEL (reference sequence). The CDR3 is 18 residues long. Germline trimming cut 0 bases from V and 5 bases from J; bases unmatched to any gene: 14. The CDR3 loop reads CASSQDPPGSGADETQYF. In DNA form, the CDR3 reads TGTGCCAGCAGCCAAGATCCCCCCGGTAGCGGGGCCGATGAGACCCAGTACTTC.

The chain combines TRBV7-6 with TRBJ2-3; TRBD2 is a possible D gene (6 bases). Germline V lookup: CDR1 SGHVS, CDR2 FNYEAQ. This CDR3 has 16 residues. V was trimmed by 0 bases and J by 1 base, leaving 11 bases between them. CDR3: CASSLAPPGGTDTQYF. The DNA for the CDR3 is TGTGCCAGCAGCTTAGCGCCTCCGGGAGGCACAGATACGCAGTATTTT.

Of note for this clone: Other nucleotide sequences from this sample produce the same CDR3. This chain connects TRBV9 to TRBJ2-5; TRBD2 aligns across 9 bases. The CDR3 covers 16 residues. The V and J ends lost 0 bases and 1 base, in that order; junction bases with no gene match: 4. Germline loops: CDR1 SGDLS, CDR2 YYNGEE. CDR3: CASSVGNSGGQETQYF. The CDR3 DNA is TGTGCCAGCAGCGTAGGAAATAGCGGGGGCCAAGAGACCCAGTACTTC. Drawing the rest from reference TRBV9 and TRBJ2-5, the complete variable domain is DSGVTQTPKHLITATGQRVTLRCSPRSGDLSVYWYQQSLDQGLQFLIQYYNGEERAKGNILERFSAQQFPDLHSELNLSSLELGDSALYFCASSVGNSGGQETQYFGPGTRLLVL.

The gene calls are TRBV12-5 and TRBJ1-2; D perhaps matches TRBD1 (5 bases). With 2 bases removed from V and 5 bases from J, the gap between germline ends came to 9 bases. Germline lookup yields CDR1 LGHNT and CDR2 FRNRAP. The CDR3 sequence is 13 residues long. CDR3 nucleotides: TGTGCTAGTGGTTTGAGGGGTGAGTATGGCTACACCTTC. Translated: CASGLRGEYGYTF. Full variable domain (outside the CDR3, taken from reference TRBV12-5 and TRBJ1-2): DARVTQTPRHKVTEMGQEVTMRCQPILGHNTVFWYRQTMMQGLELLAYFRNRAPLDDSGMPKDRFSAEMPDATLATLKIQPSEPRDSAVYFCASGLRGEYGYTFGSGTRLTVV.

This clone was detected only a few times. The chain employs TRBV11-2 and TRBJ2-5; 9 bases map to TRBD1. Germline V gene lookup returns CDR1 SGHAT and CDR2 FQNNGV. V gave up 1 base and J gave up 4 bases; unmatched junction bases: 1. The CDR3 covers 14 residues. In DNA form, the CDR3 reads TGTGCCAGCAGCTTAGGACAGGGGGGAGAGACCCAGTACTTC. Translation gives CASSLGQGGETQYF. The complete variable domain, with remaining parts taken from reference TRBV11-2 and TRBJ2-5, reads EAGVAQSPRYKIIEKRQSVAFWCNPISGHATLYWYQQILGQGPKLLIQFQNNGVVDDSQLPKDRFSAERLKGVDSTLKIQPAKLEDSAVYLCASSLGQGGETQYFGPGTRLLVL.

The rearrangement links TRBV19 to TRBJ1-5, with TRBD1 as a possible D gene (5 bases). From germline, CDR1 is LNHDA and CDR2 SQIVND (reference sequence). The CDR3 covers 15 residues. The germline V and J ends were trimmed by 7 bases and 0 bases, with 13 bases remaining between them. Here the CDR3 DNA reads TGTGCCAGTATTACCCAGGGATATAGCAATCAGCCCCAGCATTTT. Translating gives CASITQGYSNQPQHF.

This chain uses TRBV6-6 with TRBJ2-5; TRBD1 aligns across 10 bases. J was trimmed by 2 bases and V by 7 bases; bases with no gene match: 10. Germline assignment: CDR1 MNHNY and CDR2 SVGAGI (reference sequence). The CDR3 runs to 16 residues. The CDR3 DNA sequence: TGTGCCAGCAACTATTTAAGGACAGGGGGTCAAGAGACCCAGTACTTC. As protein: CASNYLRTGGQETQYF.

The rearrangement uses TRBV3-1 (or the pseudogene TRBV3-2) and TRBJ2-5; 11 bases align to TRBD2. Germline V gene sequence: CDR1 LGHDT, CDR2 YNNKEL (reference sequence). CDR3 length equals 18 residues. Germline trimming cut 1 base from V and 5 bases from J; bases unmatched to any gene: 12. CDR3 sequence: CASSQVLAGGPGGETQYF. The DNA of the CDR3 is TGTGCCAGCAGCCAAGTGCTAGCGGGGGGACCCGGGGGGGAGACCCAGTACTTC.

About this clone itself: Other DNA sequences in this sample translate to the same CDR3. The V call is TRBV7-3, the J call TRBJ1-2; 10 bases agree with TRBD1. The ends lost 4 bases at V and 6 bases at J; junction bases unmatched: 2. The CDR3 is 13 amino acids. The V gene's germline CDR1 is SGHTA and CDR2 FQGTGA. The CDR3 bases are TGTGCCAGCAGCTCGACAGGGGGCGATGGCTACACCTTC. Amino acids: CASSSTGGDGYTF.

V usage is TRBV10-2 and J usage is TRBJ2-1, with a possible D match to TRBD2 (7 bases). The CDR3 extends over 13 amino acids. The V end lost 6 bases, the J end lost 10 bases, and 16 bases lay between the germline ends. CDR1 is WSHSY and CDR2 is SAAADI in the germline V gene. The CDR3 nucleotides read TGCGCCAGCAGCTGGGGGGGGGCAGGAGAGCAGTTCTTC. Its translation is CASSWGGAGEQFF.

This chain connects TRBV3-1 (or the pseudogene TRBV3-2) to TRBJ1-2; 7 bases map to TRBD1. The trim removed 4 bases at V and 3 bases at J, leaving 5 bases unmatched. The germline V gene has CDR1 LGHDT and CDR2 YNNKEL (reference sequence). The CDR3 totals 14 residues. The CDR3 DNA is TGTGCCAGCAGCCCAGGGGGAGGATACTATGGCTACACCTTC. It is translated as CASSPGGGYYGYTF.

Only one count was recorded for this clone. The chain is built from TRBV5-1 and TRBJ2-5, with 8 bases fitting TRBD2. Germline assignment: CDR1 SGHRS and CDR2 YFSETQ. V was clipped by 4 bases and J by 2 bases; unmatched bases: 7. The CDR3 extends over 15 amino acids. The CDR3 spells CASSRRGGQQETQYF. For the CDR3, the DNA is TGCGCCAGCAGCCGCCGGGGGGGCCAACAAGAGACCCAGTACTTC.

This chain connects TRBV24-1 to TRBJ1-6; D perhaps matches TRBD1 (6 bases). This CDR3 is 13 amino acids long. The V end was cut by 4 bases, the J end by 8 bases, with 8 bases between. Per the germline V gene, CDR1 is KGHDR and CDR2 is SFDVKD. The CDR3 sequence: CATSDNRDSPLHF. CDR3 DNA: TGTGCCACCAGTGACAACAGGGATTCACCCCTCCACTTT.

The gene calls are TRBV5-5 and TRBJ2-3; TRBD2 aligns across 14 bases. Germline values: CDR1 SGHKS, CDR2 YYEKEE (reference sequence). V was pared by 0 bases and J by 3 bases, with 6 bases of the junction left unmatched. This CDR3 comprises 18 residues. CDR3 region: CASSLGLAGGPGTDTQYF. CDR3 coding DNA: TGTGCCAGCAGCTTGGGACTAGCGGGGGGGCCGGGGACAGATACGCAGTATTTT.

This chain uses TRBV11-2 with TRBJ2-2; no clear D. The CDR3 sequence is 15 residues long. Germline CDR1 reads SGHAT; CDR2 reads FQNNGV. Trimming cost V 0 bases and J 8 bases, with 13 bases left between them. The CDR3: CASSLERLVRGELFF. In DNA form, the CDR3 reads TGTGCCAGCAGCTTAGAACGTCTAGTTAGGGGGGAGCTGTTTTTT.

The chain is built from TRBV4-2 and TRBJ1-2, with TRBD1 identical over 9 bases. V lost 2 bases to trimming and J lost 6 bases; unmatched junction nucleotides: 7. This CDR3 contains 15 residues. Germline assignment: CDR1 LGHNA and CDR2 YNFKEQ. Here the CDR3 DNA reads TGTGCCAGCAGCCAATTGGACAGGGGACAGAATGGCTACACCTTC. It yields the protein CASSQLDRGQNGYTF.